This entry lists 29 T cell receptor beta chains sequenced from one sample in a study of T cells after yellow fever vaccination. TCRdb re-called the 5' RACE reads with MiXCR, one entry per CDR3 protein. The repertoire includes some 400,000 distinct CDR3 sequences, over 5% of them detected once, and approximately 15% sits in the top ten. Sample: PBMCs, taken 5 days after the yellow fever booster vaccination. The receptors derive from a man aged 25 to 40 who received the YFV17D yellow fever vaccine.

This clonotype was seen a handful of times. The rearrangement links TRBV29-1 to TRBJ1-2; no clear D. V lost 4 bases to trimming and J lost 2 bases, with 11 bases between them. CDR3 size: 13 residues. Germline V gives CDR1 SQVTM, CDR2 ANQGSEA. This chain's CDR3 is CSVVGITNYGYTF. The CDR3 coding sequence is TGCAGCGTTGTGGGCATAACCAACTATGGCTACACCTTC.

This clonotype was observed a handful of times. This chain uses TRBV7-7 with TRBJ2-3; 7 nucleotides line up with TRBD2. The CDR3 loop spans 18 amino acids. Germline V CDR1 and CDR2: SSHAT, FNYEAQ (reference sequence). V was clipped by 3 bases and J by 1 base; unmatched bases: 13. CDR3 residues: CASSFPHPLGRCTDTQYF. CDR3 in DNA: TGTGCCAGCAGCTTCCCACATCCCCTCGGGAGGTGCACAGATACGCAGTATTTT.

There are a few counts of this clonotype. The chain is built from TRBV4-3 and TRBJ2-7; the D is unclear. The germline CDR1 and CDR2 sequences are LGHNA and YSLEER. V dropped 0 bases and J dropped 0 bases, with 6 bases sitting between them. The CDR3 spans 14 residues. The CDR3 DNA reads as TGCGCCAGCAGCCAAGAGGAGATCTCCTACGAGCAGTACTTC. Translated, it gives CASSQEEISYEQYF.

The CDR3 reads CASSELTKGDTQYF. The CDR3 DNA reads as TGCGCCAGCAGCGAATTAACCAAGGGAGATACGCAGTATTTT. The chain joins TRBV4-3 to TRBJ2-3; D is ambiguous. The V gene's germline CDR1 is LGHNA and CDR2 YSLEER. Between the trimmed V and J ends, which lost 5 bases and 5 bases, there was a span of 14 bases. The CDR3 extends over 14 amino acids.

This clonotype has at least ten counts. The chain couples TRBV25-1 to TRBJ1-3; D remains unclear. The length of the CDR3 is 11 residues. Germline-derived CDR1 and CDR2 are MGHDK and SYGVNS. Between the trimmed V and J ends, which lost 8 bases and 10 bases, there was a span of 12 bases. As DNA, the CDR3 is TGTGCCAGCGCGAACGGGAAGACCATATATTTT. It yields the protein CASANGKTIYF.

This clonotype was picked up many times. V gene TRBV6-1 combines with J gene TRBJ2-3, with 11 bases matching TRBD2. Germline-derived CDR1 and CDR2 are MNHNS and SASEGT. J was trimmed by 2 bases and V by 5 bases; bases with no gene match: 9. This CDR3 spans 17 amino acids. In nucleotides, the CDR3 is TGTGCCAGCAGTCCCGGGACTAGCGGTGCATACACAGATACGCAGTATTTT. Protein sequence: CASSPGTSGAYTDTQYF.

This sequence joins TRBV20-1 and TRBJ2-1, with D unresolved. The CDR3 spans 15 residues. Germline V gene lookup returns CDR1 DFQATT and CDR2 SNEGSKA (reference sequence). Trimming removed 0 bases at V and 0 bases at J, with 9 bases between. The CDR3 sequence is CSARDVRSSYNEQFF. DNA of the CDR3: TGCAGTGCTAGAGATGTTCGGAGCTCCTACAATGAGCAGTTCTTC.

The rearrangement joins TRBV6-5 to TRBJ1-1, with D maybe TRBD1 (6 bases). This CDR3 comprises 16 residues. Germline-derived CDR1 and CDR2 are MNHEY and SVGAGI. V was clipped by 4 bases and J by 1 base, with 16 bases between them. CDR3 DNA sequence: TGTGCCAGCAGTTCGTTAACAGGGACCGCGAACACTGAAGCTTTCTTT. Protein product: CASSSLTGTANTEAFF.

Here the CDR3 DNA reads TGCAGTGCTATCCGAAATTACCAAGAGACCCAGTACTTC. It encodes CSAIRNYQETQYF. This chain connects TRBV20-1 to TRBJ2-5; unclear D gene. The CDR3 contains 13 residues. V lost 4 bases and J 0 bases, leaving 9 bases between the germline ends. Looked up from germline, CDR1 is DFQATT and CDR2 is SNEGSKA (reference sequence).

V and J are TRBV5-5 and TRBJ2-3; TRBD2 matches at 10 bases. This CDR3 has 15 amino acids. Germline-derived CDR1 and CDR2 are SGHKS and YYEKEE (reference sequence). J gave up 6 bases and V 4 bases, and 8 bases lay outside the gene matches. CDR3: CASSPSGRASDTQYF. CDR3 nucleotide sequence: TGTGCCAGCAGCCCCAGCGGGAGGGCGTCCGATACGCAGTATTTT.

The chain has TRBV29-1 and TRBJ2-6, with D uncertain. The V end lost 3 bases, the J end lost 0 bases, and 6 bases lay between the germline ends. Germline V CDR1 and CDR2: SQVTM, ANQGSEA. The CDR3 is made up of 14 amino acids. In nucleotides, the CDR3 is TGCAGCGTTGAGTCGGCCTCTGGGGCCAACGTCCTGACTTTC. Translating it yields CSVESASGANVLTF.

This clonotype was seen at least ten times. The CDR3 region is CSASIAPGKDTQYF. CDR3 in DNA: TGCAGTGCTTCTATCGCGCCTGGAAAAGATACGCAGTATTTT. V usage is TRBV20-1 and J usage is TRBJ2-3, with no clear D. Germline V lookup: CDR1 DFQATT, CDR2 SNEGSKA (reference sequence). V lost 5 bases to trimming and J lost 5 bases, with 17 bases between them. The CDR3 runs to 14 residues.

V and J are TRBV20-1 and TRBJ2-5; 14 positions match TRBD2. In germline, CDR1 is DFQATT, CDR2 SNEGSKA (reference sequence). V shed 3 bases, J shed 4 bases, and the junction held 4 bases outside the gene matches. The CDR3 sequence is 15 residues long. The CDR3 DNA reads TGCAGTGCTAGTAGACTAGCGGGAGGGGGAGAGACCCAGTACTTC. Translation gives CSASRLAGGGETQYF.

The CDR3, as DNA: TGTGCCAGCTCACCGAGCCAGGAACAGCCCCAGCATTTT. Residues: CASSPSQEQPQHF. The V call is TRBV18, the J call TRBJ1-5; D is unresolved. Germline V gene data show CDR1 as KGHSH and CDR2 as LQKENI. Trimming took off 3 bases at V and 7 bases at J, with 10 bases between the two ends. The CDR3 runs 13 residues.

This clonotype has only a few counts. The chain uses TRBV11-1 and TRBJ2-1; 13 positions agree with TRBD2. CDR3 length: 18 amino acids. Looked up from germline, CDR1 is SGHAT and CDR2 is FQDESV (reference sequence). The J segment lost 5 bases and the V segment lost 8 bases, leaving 15 bases of the junction unmatched. DNA for the CDR3: TGTGCCAGCCCTTCGGGACTAGCGGGATGGGGGGGCAACAATGAGCAGTTCTTC. This gives the protein CASPSGLAGWGGNNEQFF. Using reference TRBV11-1 and TRBJ2-1 for the parts outside the CDR3, the full variable domain is EAEVAQSPRYKITEKSQAVAFWCDPISGHATLYWYRQILGQGPELLVQFQDESVVDDSQLPKDRFSAERLKGVDSTLKIQPAELGDSAMYLCASPSGLAGWGGNNEQFFGPGTRLTVL.

In the case of this clonotype: A much larger clone differs from this one at a single base, so this may be a read error. V is TRBV5-6 and J is TRBJ2-5; D may correspond to TRBD1 or TRBD2 (5 bases each). Per germline, CDR1 SGHDT and CDR2 YYEEEE. The CDR3 sequence is 15 residues long. CDR3 coding DNA: TGTGCCGGCAGCTTTGACTATAACAGGCAAGAGACCCAGTACTTC. It is translated as CAGSFDYNRQETQYF.

The chain uses TRBV7-2 and TRBJ1-2; D unresolved. Trimming shortened V by 2 bases and J by 6 bases, and 10 bases separated the two germline ends. The CDR3 spans 13 residues. Germline CDR1 SGHTA, CDR2 FQGNSA. CDR3 sequence (DNA): TGTGCCAGCAGCTTATATAGGGAGGATGGCTACACCTTC. Amino acids: CASSLYREDGYTF. Drawing the rest from reference TRBV7-2 and TRBJ1-2, the complete variable domain is GAGVSQSPSNKVTEKGKDVELRCDPISGHTALYWYRQSLGQGLEFLIYFQGNSAPDKSGLPSDRFSAERTGGSVSTLTIQRTQQEDSAVYLCASSLYREDGYTFGSGTRLTVV.

This clonotype was seen many times. The J gene is TRBJ1-2, the V gene TRBV7-9, with D uncertain. The CDR3 spans 14 residues. The V and J ends lost 1 base and 2 bases respectively, with 8 bases between them. Germline V lookup: CDR1 SEHNR, CDR2 FQNEAQ (reference sequence). The CDR3 DNA reads TGTGCCAGCAGCTTAGTGGCAGTCAACTATGGCTACACCTTC. Translating it yields CASSLVAVNYGYTF. Supplemented by reference TRBV7-9 and TRBJ1-2, the full variable domain reads DTGVSQNPRHKITKRGQNVTFRCDPISEHNRLYWYRQTLGQGPEFLTYFQNEAQLEKSRLLSDRFSAERPKGSFSTLEIQRTEQGDSAMYLCASSLVAVNYGYTFGSGTRLTVV.

The chain carries TRBV6-1 and TRBJ2-7; D uncertain. Germline CDR1 is MNHNS and CDR2 is SASEGT. Trimming shortened V by 6 bases and J by 3 bases, and 15 bases separated the two germline ends. The CDR3 spans 14 residues. The CDR3 coding sequence is TGTGCCAGCAGAGCCATTCAGGAAAACTACGAGCAGTACTTC. Amino acids: CASRAIQENYEQYF.

This clonotype was seen only a few times. The chain couples TRBV12-3 or TRBV12-4 to TRBJ2-6; D could derive from TRBD1 or TRBD2 (5 bases each). The V gene lost 7 bases and the J gene lost 0 bases, with 19 bases spanning the gap. This CDR3 is built from 18 residues. Here the CDR3 reads CASTHAGTHGSGANVLTF. CDR3 sequence (DNA): TGTGCCAGCACCCATGCCGGGACCCATGGCTCTGGGGCCAACGTCCTGACTTTC.

The genes are TRBV5-1 and TRBJ2-5; D unresolved. The CDR3 covers 13 residues. Germline lookup yields CDR1 SGHRS and CDR2 YFSETQ. Trimming shortened V by 0 bases and J by 5 bases, and 8 bases separated the two germline ends. As DNA, the CDR3 is TGCGCCAGCAGCTTGGGGAAATTGGAGACCCAGTACTTC. This codes for CASSLGKLETQYF.

This clonotype turned up a few times. The chain recombines TRBV6-1 with TRBJ2-7; 7 nucleotides match TRBD2. The V gene end was trimmed by 7 bases and the J gene end by 0 bases; junction bases not matched to a gene: 6. Per germline, CDR1 MNHNS and CDR2 SASEGT. This CDR3 has 14 amino acids. The CDR3 coding sequence is TGTGCCAGCACCGAAGCGGGAAGCTCCTACGAGCAGTACTTC. Translation: CASTEAGSSYEQYF.

The chain is built from TRBV10-1 and TRBJ2-3; D remains unclear. Trimming took off 2 bases at V and 4 bases at J, with 4 bases between the two ends. Germline V gene sequence: CDR1 WNHNN, CDR2 SYGVQD (reference sequence). CDR3 length: 12 residues. The CDR3 nucleotides are TGCGCCAGCAGTGAGAGGTCAGATACGCAGTATTTT. Protein: CASSERSDTQYF.

This clonotype was counted between two and nine times. This chain joins TRBV6-1 and TRBJ2-5; 9 bases agree with TRBD2. Looked up from germline, CDR1 is MNHNS and CDR2 is SASEGT. V lost 8 bases to trimming and J lost 5 bases; unmatched junction nucleotides: 12. The CDR3 runs to 15 residues. The CDR3 nucleotides read TGTGCCAGCGCCGGACTAGCGTCCCTCCGGGAGACCCAGTACTTC. Translation: CASAGLASLRETQYF.

V is TRBV27 and J is TRBJ1-6; D unresolved. V dropped 3 bases and J dropped 0 bases, with 15 bases sitting between them. The CDR3 is 18 amino acids. Germline CDR1 and CDR2: MNHEY and SMNVEV (reference sequence). CDR3 bases: TGTGCCAGCAGTTTTACTGCAGATATAAGCTCCTATAATTCACCCCTCCACTTT. This sequence encodes CASSFTADISSYNSPLHF.

The table lists this clonotype with a few counts. The chain recombines TRBV5-1 with TRBJ2-1, with 8 bases fitting TRBD2. The V segment lost 4 bases and the J segment 8 bases; nucleotides outside the gene matches: 11. This CDR3 contains 15 residues. The germline V gene has CDR1 SGHRS and CDR2 YFSETQ. CDR3 DNA: TGCGCCAGCAGCCAGGGACTAGGAGGTGGGCATGAGCAGTTCTTC. Translated: CASSQGLGGGHEQFF.

This clonotype was seen repeatedly, ten times or more. The chain combines TRBV19 with TRBJ2-7, with TRBD1 matching over 7 bases. The CDR3 has 15 amino acids. With V trimmed by 6 bases and J by 7 bases, 15 bases remained unmatched. The V gene's germline CDR1 is LNHDA and CDR2 SQIVND (reference sequence). The CDR3 sequence is CASSAWTGISREQYF. The CDR3 nucleotides read TGTGCCAGTAGCGCCTGGACAGGCATCTCGAGAGAGCAGTACTTC.

This clonotype appeared a few times. The chain has TRBV7-2 and TRBJ2-7; 8 bases match TRBD1. This CDR3 region has 16 residues. V gave up 6 bases and J gave up 5 bases; unmatched junction bases: 15. From germline, CDR1 is SGHTA and CDR2 FQGNSA. Written as DNA, the CDR3 is TGTGCCAGCAGGATCCAAGTGGCAGGGGGCTCGGACGAGCAGTACTTC. It codes for CASRIQVAGGSDEQYF.

The sample holds a few counts of this clonotype. The V call is TRBV20-1, the J call TRBJ1-5; a weak D match, TRBD1 (6 bases). The CDR3 extends over 16 amino acids. Germline CDR1 DFQATT, CDR2 SNEGSKA (reference sequence). V was pared by 4 bases and J by 4 bases, with 20 bases between. CDR3 coding DNA: TGCAGTGCTATCTCCCCCGGGACAAGACGAAATCAGCCCCAGCATTTT. As protein: CSAISPGTRRNQPQHF.